Following are 28 T cell receptor beta chains from one sample sequenced in a study of blood T cells in healthy people across ages. Using a J-beta primer mix together with a sample-barcoded 5' primer, a second PCR was run for roughly 7 to 12 cycles. TCRdb redid the calling of the 5' RACE reads with MiXCR, one entry per CDR3 protein. The repertoire holds 1.5 million to 2 million distinct CDR3 sequences, with 30% to 40% as singletons. The sequenced sample consisted of blood. The receptors derive from a young woman in good health.

The rearrangement links TRBV20-1 to TRBJ2-1; a weak D match, TRBD2 (6 bases). V lost 3 bases, J lost 6 bases, and 12 bases lay in between. CDR1 DFQATT and CDR2 SNEGSKA come from the germline V gene (reference sequence). The CDR3 has 13 residues. The CDR3 reads CSASLALFNEQFF. CDR3 bases: TGCAGTGCTAGCCTAGCGTTGTTCAATGAGCAGTTCTTC.

The V call is TRBV9, the J call TRBJ2-7; perhaps TRBD1 as D (6 bases). V was clipped by 2 bases and J by 2 bases, with 17 bases between them. This CDR3 is built from 16 residues. Per the germline V gene, CDR1 is SGDLS and CDR2 is YYNGEE. The chain's CDR3 is CASSVSGTLFPYEQYF. CDR3 bases: TGTGCCAGCAGCGTGTCCGGGACACTATTCCCCTACGAGCAGTACTTC.

The J gene is TRBJ2-2, the V gene TRBV29-1; 9 nucleotides match TRBD1. Trimming removed 7 bases from V and 3 bases from J; junction bases left unmatched: 6. Germline V gene lookup returns CDR1 SQVTM and CDR2 ANQGSEA. CDR3 length equals 14 residues. The CDR3 sequence: CSALRTGDTGELFF. In nucleotides, the CDR3 is TGCAGCGCCCTTAGGACAGGGGACACCGGGGAGCTGTTTTTT.

V is TRBV20-1 and J is TRBJ2-4, with 8 bases fitting TRBD2. V gave up 4 bases and J gave up 1 base; unmatched junction bases: 6. Germline V CDR1 and CDR2: DFQATT, SNEGSKA (reference sequence). This CDR3 contains 15 residues. CDR3 DNA: TGCAGTGCTAAACCGCCTAGCGGGGCCAAAAACATTCAGTACTTC. Its translation is CSAKPPSGAKNIQYF.

Note on this clonotype: At one boundary the junction diverges from the germline segment, which might be a read error. The genes are TRBV5-6 and TRBJ2-3; 16 bases match TRBD2. The CDR3 runs to 17 residues. Germline V gene lookup returns CDR1 SGHDT and CDR2 YYEEEE. Here the CDR3 DNA reads TGTGCCCGCAGCGAGGCCGGGACTAGCGGGAGGGCCCCTACGCAGTATTTT. Protein: CARSEAGTSGRAPTQYF.

This clonotype turned up a few times. The J gene is TRBJ2-6, the V gene TRBV27; D possibly matches TRBD1 or TRBD2 (5 bases each). Germline values: CDR1 MNHEY, CDR2 SMNVEV (reference sequence). The CDR3 spans 16 residues. V dropped 7 bases and J dropped 0 bases, with 13 bases sitting between them. CDR3 in amino acids: CASKEGQTSGANVLTF. Written as DNA, the CDR3 is TGTGCCAGCAAAGAGGGGCAGACCTCTGGGGCCAACGTCCTGACTTTC. Based on the CDR3 plus reference TRBV27 and TRBJ2-6, the full variable domain is EAQVTQNPRYLITVTGKKLTVTCSQNMNHEYMSWYRQDPGLGLRQIYYSMNVEVTDKGDVPEGYKVSRKEKRNFPLILESPSPNQTSLYFCASKEGQTSGANVLTFGAGSRLTVL.

V is TRBV5-6 and J is TRBJ1-2; tentative D call: TRBD1 (5 bases). V gave up 0 bases and J gave up 6 bases, with 15 bases separating them. The CDR3 extends over 15 amino acids. Germline lookup yields CDR1 SGHDT and CDR2 YYEEEE. CDR3 bases: TGTGCCAGCAGCTTGGGCCCTCAAATGGGACATGGCTACACCTTC. It codes for CASSLGPQMGHGYTF.

This clonotype was seen more than once but under ten times. The chain couples TRBV20-1 to TRBJ2-4; 12 bases match TRBD2. The last part of the DNA fits TRBJ2-5 better; the J call may be wrong. Germline values: CDR1 DFQATT, CDR2 SNEGSKA (reference sequence). CDR3 length: 16 residues. This chain's CDR3 is CSAREASGGARETQYF. DNA for the CDR3: TGCAGTGCTAGAGAGGCTAGCGGGGGGGCCAGAGAGACCCAGTACTTC.

This clonotype was observed a few times. J is TRBJ1-2 and V is TRBV20-1, with D maybe TRBD1 (5 bases). Germline V gene sequence: CDR1 DFQATT, CDR2 SNEGSKA (reference sequence). V lost 0 bases to trimming and J lost 8 bases, with 13 bases between them. The CDR3 runs 13 residues. This chain's CDR3 is CSAREGGAKGYTF. CDR3 in DNA: TGCAGTGCTAGAGAAGGTGGGGCTAAAGGCTACACCTTC.

With respect to this clonotype: A junction boundary mismatches the germline segment, possibly from a read error. The rearrangement joins TRBV7-9 to TRBJ2-5, with a tentative D call TRBD1 (6 bases). The J call may be wrong; the DNA end is better matched by TRBJ2-7. The CDR3 is 15 amino acids. CDR1 and CDR2 (germline): SEHNR, FQNEAQ (reference sequence). CDR3 coding DNA: TGTGCCGGCAGCCCCCTAGGGGTGGGGGCACTCGAGCAGTACTTC. The encoded protein is CAGSPLGVGALEQYF.

This clonotype was seen more than once but under ten times. The rearrangement joins TRBV5-6 to TRBJ2-5; D might be TRBD1 or TRBD2, each matching 5 bases. There are 14 residues in the CDR3. V was cut by 4 bases and J by 3 bases, with 13 bases left in between. Germline CDR1 and CDR2: SGHDT and YYEEEE. In DNA, the CDR3 is TGTGCCAGCAGCCCCTCCGGGGACGAAGAGACCCAGTACTTC. Translation: CASSPSGDEETQYF. The variable domain in full, completed from reference TRBV5-6 and TRBJ2-5, reads DAGVTQSPTHLIKTRGQQVTLRCSPKSGHDTVSWYQQALGQGPQFIFQYYEEEERQRGNFPDRFSGHQFPNYSSELNVNALLLGDSALYLCASSPSGDEETQYFGPGTRLLVL.

The V gene is TRBV7-9, the J gene TRBJ1-6; 9 nucleotides match TRBD1. CDR1 and CDR2 from the germline V gene are SEHNR and FQNEAQ (reference sequence). The CDR3 is made up of 12 amino acids. V lost 3 bases to trimming and J lost 14 bases; unmatched junction nucleotides: 2. Here the CDR3 reads CASSLGQGSLHF. The CDR3 nucleotides are TGTGCCAGCAGCTTGGGACAGGGTTCCCTCCACTTT.

V usage is TRBV29-1 and J usage is TRBJ2-1, with D uncertain. The V end lost 7 bases, the J end lost 10 bases, and 8 bases lay between the germline ends. The CDR3 has 9 amino acids. Germline V gene lookup returns CDR1 SQVTM and CDR2 ANQGSEA. CDR3 amino acids: CSADEEQFF. The CDR3 DNA sequence: TGCAGCGCTGATGAGGAGCAGTTCTTC.

This clonotype was counted only a few times. The chain joins TRBV6-1 to TRBJ2-5; 9 nucleotides match TRBD1. This CDR3 contains 17 residues. The V segment lost 2 bases and the J segment 5 bases; nucleotides outside the gene matches: 12. Germline V gives CDR1 MNHNS, CDR2 SASEGT. The CDR3 sequence is CASSEPHLGTGLETQYF. CDR3 nucleotide sequence: TGTGCCAGCAGTGAACCACATTTAGGGACAGGGTTGGAGACCCAGTACTTC.

About this clonotype: Relative to the germline gene, one junction end is altered; a read error may explain this. V is TRBV7-2 and J is TRBJ1-4; D perhaps matches TRBD1 (5 bases). The germline gives CDR1 SGHTA, CDR2 FQGNSA. The CDR3 runs to 15 residues. The CDR3 nucleotides are TGTGCCAGCAGCTCACAGGCCGCAACTAATGAAAAACGGTTTTTT. This translates into CASSSQAATNEKRFF.

This clonotype was recorded many times. The V and J genes are TRBV20-1 and TRBJ2-5; perhaps TRBD1 as D (5 bases). The CDR3 totals 14 residues. V was cut by 1 base and J by 5 bases, with 14 bases left in between. CDR1 is DFQATT and CDR2 is SNEGSKA in the germline V gene (reference sequence). CDR3 amino acids: CSARVPGMRETQYF. CDR3 nucleotide sequence: TGCAGTGCTAGAGTCCCAGGGATGAGGGAGACCCAGTACTTC.

The J gene is TRBJ2-3, the V gene TRBV29-1; no firm D call. The length of the CDR3 is 11 residues. Trimming removed 7 bases at V and 6 bases at J, with 11 bases between. The germline CDR1 and CDR2 sequences are SQVTM and ANQGSEA. CDR3: CSALKTDTQYF. The DNA of the CDR3 is TGCAGCGCCCTCAAGACGGATACGCAGTATTTT.

The rearrangement uses TRBV7-2 and TRBJ1-5; no firm D call. Trimming took 11 bases from V and 5 from J, leaving 13 bases between them. This CDR3 has 12 residues. Germline V gene lookup returns CDR1 SGHTA and CDR2 FQGNSA. The CDR3 is CASEILDQPQHF. CDR3 sequence (DNA): TGTGCCTCCGAGATTTTGGATCAGCCCCAGCATTTT.

This clonotype was seen only a few times. V usage is TRBV28 and J usage is TRBJ2-6; D unclear. The CDR3 is 14 residues long. From germline, CDR1 is MDHEN and CDR2 SYDVKM. Trimming stripped 8 bases from V and 4 bases from J, with 12 bases between. Here the CDR3 DNA reads TGTGCCAGCGAAACGCATGACGGGGCCAACGTCCTGACTTTC. Translating it yields CASETHDGANVLTF.

CDR3 amino acids: CAISEPSGPYEQYF. The CDR3 coding sequence is TGTGCCATCAGTGAACCCTCAGGGCCCTACGAGCAGTACTTC. The chain employs TRBV10-3 and TRBJ2-7; maybe TRBD1 (5 bases). The V gene's germline CDR1 is ENHRY and CDR2 SYGVKD. V lost 3 bases to trimming and J lost 2 bases, with 11 bases between them. The CDR3 runs 14 residues.

CDR3 region: CASSIRGLAMYEQYF. As DNA, the CDR3 is TGTGCCAGCAGTATCAGGGGACTAGCTATGTACGAGCAGTACTTC. This chain uses TRBV27 with TRBJ2-7; TRBD2 matches 9 bases. Germline V gene data show CDR1 as MNHEY and CDR2 as SMNVEV (reference sequence). With V trimmed by 5 bases and J by 4 bases, 9 bases remained unmatched. The CDR3 contains 15 residues.

This clonotype was counted a few times. The rearrangement joins TRBV25-1 to TRBJ2-7; D may match TRBD1 or TRBD2 (5 bases each). V was shortened by 5 bases and J by 2 bases, with 13 bases between the two germline ends. CDR1 and CDR2 from the germline V gene are MGHDK and SYGVNS. There are 14 residues in the CDR3. In DNA form, the CDR3 reads TGTGCCAGCAGTAGGGAAGGGACCCCCTACGAGCAGTACTTC. It is translated as CASSREGTPYEQYF.

V and J are TRBV28 and TRBJ1-4; D is undetermined. Trimming took off 3 bases at V and 7 bases at J, with 9 bases between the two ends. This CDR3 has 13 residues. Germline V gives CDR1 MDHEN, CDR2 SYDVKM. The CDR3 DNA follows: TGTGCCAGCAGTTTGGGGTTTAGTGAAAAACTGTTTTTT. This codes for CASSLGFSEKLFF.

This clonotype has ten or more counts. The rearrangement uses TRBV29-1 and TRBJ2-5; 8 bases are a match to TRBD1. This CDR3 comprises 12 residues. The germline gives CDR1 SQVTM, CDR2 ANQGSEA. Germline trimming cut 4 bases from V and 3 bases from J; bases unmatched to any gene: 1. As DNA, the CDR3 is TGCAGCGTTGTGACAGGGGAAGAGACCCAGTACTTC. This codes for CSVVTGEETQYF.

J is TRBJ2-3 and V is TRBV27; TRBD1 matches at 9 bases. CDR1 and CDR2 from the germline V gene are MNHEY and SMNVEV (reference sequence). The CDR3 is 16 residues long. V shed 8 bases and J 5 bases; nucleotides not matched to a gene: 14. For the CDR3, the DNA is TGTGCCAGCCTCCCAAGACACAGGGGGCGCGAAGATACGCAGTATTTT. Translated, it gives CASLPRHRGREDTQYF.

The chain employs TRBV5-6 and TRBJ2-5; no clear D. This CDR3 is built from 15 residues. Germline V gene sequence: CDR1 SGHDT, CDR2 YYEEEE. Deletions cut 4 bases from V and 4 bases from J, with 17 bases between. This CDR3 reads CASSVLNTLGETQYF. The CDR3 region has the DNA TGTGCCAGCAGCGTGCTTAACACCTTGGGAGAGACCCAGTACTTC.

This clonotype was seen a handful of times. This chain links TRBV12-3 or TRBV12-4 with TRBJ2-7; possible D gene TRBD2, 6 bases. CDR3 size: 14 residues. V lost 6 bases, J lost 4 bases, and 16 bases lay in between. The CDR3 region has the DNA TGTGCCAGCAGCGCTTCGGGGGTGGGGTACGAGCAGTACTTC. It encodes CASSASGVGYEQYF.

The chain recombines TRBV7-6 with TRBJ2-1, with D unclear. With 0 bases removed from V and 6 bases from J, the gap between germline ends came to 9 bases. The CDR3 runs 14 residues. Germline CDR1 and CDR2: SGHVS and FNYEAQ. DNA for the CDR3: TGTGCCAGCAGCTTAGCGGGTAGCTCCAATGAGCAGTTCTTC. This codes for CASSLAGSSNEQFF.